Below, 4 T cell receptor beta chains from the same sample are listed, as sequenced in a study of cytomegalovirus exposure and HLA in healthy donors. The PCR had 60 Vbeta and 13 Jbeta primers. Using immunoSEQ multiplex PCR, the repertoire was profiled, and TCRdb retains in-frame clones only, with some absent. Among about 110,000 clones, approximately 60% were seen once, and the ten largest hold roughly 2.2%. Material: PBMCs. These receptors were obtained from a young woman in good health and CMV-seronegative.

CDR3 bases: TGCAGTGCTAGACGCGGGGCTGAAGCTTTCTTT. Translation gives CSARRGAEAFF. V usage is TRBV20-1 and J usage is TRBJ1-1; D is unclear. Germline V lookup: CDR1 DFQATT, CDR2 SNEGSKA (reference sequence). Trimming took off 2 bases at V and 6 bases at J, with 7 bases between the two ends. The CDR3 is 11 residues long.

The chain combines TRBV19 with TRBJ1-5; a possible D gene is TRBD1 (5 bases). This CDR3 comprises 17 residues. V was pared by 2 bases and J by 7 bases, with 21 bases between. Germline V CDR1 and CDR2: LNHDA, SQIVND (reference sequence). The CDR3 sequence is CASSIYWSSLSGQPQHF. As DNA, the CDR3 is TGTGCCAGTAGTATATATTGGAGCAGTCTTTCAGGGCAGCCCCAGCATTTT.

This clone has just one count. The J gene is TRBJ2-1, the V gene TRBV29-1; TRBD2 is a possible D gene (5 bases). V was shortened by 4 bases and J by 0 bases, with 13 bases between the two germline ends. The CDR3 totals 15 residues. CDR1 is SQVTM and CDR2 is ANQGSEA in the germline V gene. The CDR3 is CSVGSSASSYNEQFF. The CDR3 DNA is TGCAGCGTTGGTAGTAGCGCAAGCTCCTACAATGAGCAGTTCTTC.

Only a few counts were recorded for this clone. The chain has TRBV5-1 and TRBJ2-1, with D possibly TRBD2 on 6 matching bases. With 2 bases removed from V and 3 bases from J, the gap between germline ends came to 9 bases. This CDR3 has 14 amino acids. In germline, CDR1 is SGHRS, CDR2 YFSETQ. DNA for the CDR3: TGCGCCAGCAGCTTTGGCGGGAACTACAATGAGCAGTTCTTC. The encoded protein is CASSFGGNYNEQFF.